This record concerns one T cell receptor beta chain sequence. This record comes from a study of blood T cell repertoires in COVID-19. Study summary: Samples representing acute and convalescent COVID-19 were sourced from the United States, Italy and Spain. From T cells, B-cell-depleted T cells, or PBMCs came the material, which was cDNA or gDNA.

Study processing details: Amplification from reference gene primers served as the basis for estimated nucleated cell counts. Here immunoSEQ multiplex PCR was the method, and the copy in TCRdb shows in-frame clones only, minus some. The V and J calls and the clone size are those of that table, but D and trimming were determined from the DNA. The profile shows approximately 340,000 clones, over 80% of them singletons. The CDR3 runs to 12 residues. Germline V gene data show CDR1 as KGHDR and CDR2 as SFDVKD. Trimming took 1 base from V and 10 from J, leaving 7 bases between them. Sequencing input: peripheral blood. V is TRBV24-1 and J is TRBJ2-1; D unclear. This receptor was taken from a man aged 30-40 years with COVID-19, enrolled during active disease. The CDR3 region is CATSDFKREQFF. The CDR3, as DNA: TGTGCCACCAGTGATTTTAAGAGGGAGCAGTTCTTC.